These 15 T cell receptor beta chains came from one sample sequenced in a study of T cells in localized non-small cell lung cancer. TCRdb keeps only in-frame clones here, not all; method: immunoSEQ multiplex PCR. The repertoire holds some 55,000 clones, with approximately 80% as singletons. The sample consisted of peripheral blood, taken before any cancer treatment. The source of these receptors is a female donor older than 55 with stage II squamous cell lung carcinoma.

The V and J genes are TRBV7-2 and TRBJ2-3, with D maybe TRBD2 (5 bases). The CDR3 has 16 amino acids. Trimming removed 3 bases from V and 6 bases from J, with 19 bases in between. Looked up from germline, CDR1 is SGHTA and CDR2 is FQGNSA. CDR3 sequence reads: CASSLASSPSADTQYF. The CDR3 nucleotides read TGTGCCAGCAGCTTGGCTAGCTCCCCCTCGGCTGATACGCAGTATTTT.

This clone appeared a single time. The chain carries TRBV9 and TRBJ1-2; possibly TRBD1 for D (5 bases). Trimming shortened V by 0 bases and J by 0 bases, and 9 bases separated the two germline ends. This CDR3 region has 15 residues. CDR1 and CDR2 from the germline V gene are SGDLS and YYNGEE. CDR3 nucleotides: TGTGCCAGCAGCGTAGGGCCAGGGTCTAACTATGGCTACACCTTC. Protein: CASSVGPGSNYGYTF. Supplemented by reference TRBV9 and TRBJ1-2, the full variable domain reads DSGVTQTPKHLITATGQRVTLRCSPRSGDLSVYWYQQSLDQGLQFLIQYYNGEERAKGNILERFSAQQFPDLHSELNLSSLELGDSALYFCASSVGPGSNYGYTFGSGTRLTVV.

The rearrangement links TRBV5-8 to TRBJ2-7, with D unresolved. The germline V gene has CDR1 SGHTS and CDR2 YDEGEE. This CDR3 comprises 10 residues. Deletions cut 3 bases from V and 5 bases from J, with 3 bases between. The CDR3 sequence: CASSWHEQYF. CDR3 DNA sequence: TGTGCCAGCAGCTGGCACGAGCAGTACTTC.

This sequence joins TRBV18 and TRBJ1-3; D unclear. The CDR3 is 13 amino acids. Trimming left V 6 bases short and J 0 bases short, with 6 bases between. Germline V gene sequence: CDR1 KGHSH, CDR2 LQKENI. CDR3 nucleotides: TGTGCCAGCTCCACAAGCTCTGGAAACACCATATATTTT. This encodes CASSTSSGNTIYF.

V and J are TRBV9 and TRBJ1-1, with D tentatively TRBD1 (6 bases). The V gene lost 3 bases and the J gene lost 10 bases, with 16 bases spanning the gap. The CDR3 covers 13 residues. Germline V CDR1 and CDR2: SGDLS, YYNGEE. The CDR3 loop reads CASSAAREGGAFF. DNA of the CDR3: TGTGCCAGCAGCGCCGCTAGGGAAGGGGGAGCTTTCTTT.

This clone was picked up a small number of times. The rearrangement uses TRBV14 and TRBJ1-6, with 7 bases lining up with TRBD1. There are 15 residues in the CDR3. J was trimmed by 6 bases and V by 2 bases; bases with no gene match: 4. Germline V gene data show CDR1 as SGHDN and CDR2 as FVKESK. This CDR3 reads CASSQLTGSNSPLHF. The CDR3 nucleotides are TGTGCCAGCAGCCAACTGACAGGGAGTAATTCACCCCTCCACTTT.

V gene TRBV6-1 combines with J gene TRBJ1-1; D is uncertain. V shed 0 bases and J shed 4 bases, with 9 bases lying between them. The CDR3 contains 14 residues. Looked up from germline, CDR1 is MNHNS and CDR2 is SASEGT. The CDR3 region is CASSEALWVTEAFF. CDR3 nucleotide sequence: TGTGCCAGCAGTGAAGCGCTGTGGGTCACTGAAGCTTTCTTT.

This clone occurred once. V and J are TRBV2 and TRBJ1-2; possibly TRBD1 for D (6 bases). V lost 4 bases and J 8 bases, leaving 14 bases between the germline ends. In germline, CDR1 is SNHLY, CDR2 FYNNEI. The CDR3 is 13 amino acids. Here the CDR3 DNA reads TGTGCCAGCAGTGTTTCGGGGGCTGAGGGCTACACCTTC. The encoded protein is CASSVSGAEGYTF.

The chain links TRBV6-5 to TRBJ1-2, with 7 bases that match TRBD1. Per the germline V gene, CDR1 is MNHEY and CDR2 is SVGAGI. This CDR3 has 15 amino acids. The junction had 8 bases not matched to a gene; V was cut back by 7 bases and J by 0 bases. The CDR3 loop reads CASIKGRGPNYGYTF. CDR3 bases: TGTGCCAGCATTAAGGGGAGGGGGCCTAACTATGGCTACACCTTC.

The chain has TRBV7-9 and TRBJ2-1; D not resolved. Germline V gene lookup returns CDR1 SEHNR and CDR2 FQNEAQ (reference sequence). V lost 1 base and J lost 4, with 11 bases in between. The CDR3 has 15 amino acids. The CDR3 loop reads CASSLGPPLYNEQFF. The CDR3, as DNA: TGTGCCAGCAGCTTAGGTCCACCACTGTACAATGAGCAGTTCTTC.

The V gene is TRBV27, the J gene TRBJ2-6; TRBD2 is a possible D gene (5 bases). Germline V CDR1 and CDR2: MNHEY, SMNVEV (reference sequence). CDR3 size: 16 residues. V dropped 4 bases and J dropped 0 bases, with 10 bases sitting between them. This CDR3 is CASSSLAVSGANVLTF. As DNA, the CDR3 is TGTGCCAGCAGTTCCCTAGCCGTCTCTGGGGCCAACGTCCTGACTTTC.

The sample holds a few counts of this clone. The chain is built from TRBV29-1 and TRBJ2-7; a weak D match, TRBD1 (6 bases). The germline V and J ends were trimmed by 7 bases and 0 bases, with 10 bases remaining between them. This CDR3 is built from 12 residues. In germline, CDR1 is SQVTM, CDR2 ANQGSEA. The CDR3 sequence is CSATGNSYEQYF. The CDR3 DNA follows: TGCAGCGCAACAGGGAACTCCTACGAGCAGTACTTC.

This clone occurred a few times. This chain's CDR3 is CASSIGRMNTEAFF. The CDR3, as DNA: TGTGCCAGCAGTATTGGACGGATGAACACTGAAGCTTTCTTT. The J gene is TRBJ1-1, the V gene TRBV27; no clear D gene. The CDR3 sequence is 14 residues long. Trimming took off 5 bases at V and 0 bases at J, with 10 bases between the two ends. CDR1 is MNHEY, CDR2 SMNVEV, per germline (reference sequence).

This chain links TRBV2 with TRBJ1-2, with D possibly matching TRBD1 (5 bases). The CDR3 runs 13 residues. Germline assignment: CDR1 SNHLY and CDR2 FYNNEI. V lost 6 bases and J 13 bases, leaving 21 bases between the germline ends. For the CDR3, the DNA is TGTGCCAGCAGCGGTACAGGCAGGAACGGCGGCACCTTC. Translated: CASSGTGRNGGTF.

V and J are TRBV6-5 and TRBJ1-6; D ambiguous. The germline gives CDR1 MNHEY, CDR2 SVGAGI. The V end lost 2 bases, the J end lost 8 bases, and 16 bases lay between the germline ends. The CDR3 has 16 residues. The CDR3 is CASSYDPGLSDSPLHF. The CDR3 DNA follows: TGTGCCAGCAGTTACGATCCCGGGTTGTCTGATTCACCCCTCCACTTT.